The present T cell receptor (beta chain) was sequenced within a study of T-cell reconstitution after alpha-beta-depleted transplantation in children. A library of TCRbeta sequences, prepared with unique molecular identifiers, was generated. One entry per CDR3 protein results from TCRdb running MiXCR on the PCR reads. Among about 400,000 distinct CDR3 sequences listed, roughly 15% were seen once. This clonotype was seen more than once but under ten times. Germline V gives CDR1 MNHEY, CDR2 SVGEGT. The CDR3 covers 13 residues. Deletions cut 6 bases from V and 8 bases from J, with 14 bases between. The sample here was PBMCs, mostly from graft donor cells, taken 360 days after TCRalphabeta/CD19-depleted stem cell transplant. The chain combines TRBV6-2 or TRBV6-3 with TRBJ2-1, with D perhaps TRBD2 (6 bases). The sequence was obtained from a boy younger than two who had a stem cell transplant for Wiskott-Aldrich syndrome, so the T cells may come from the graft donor. The CDR3 nucleotides are TGTGCCAGCAGAAACGGAGGGGCACATGAGCAGTTCTTC. Its translation is CASRNGGAHEQFF.